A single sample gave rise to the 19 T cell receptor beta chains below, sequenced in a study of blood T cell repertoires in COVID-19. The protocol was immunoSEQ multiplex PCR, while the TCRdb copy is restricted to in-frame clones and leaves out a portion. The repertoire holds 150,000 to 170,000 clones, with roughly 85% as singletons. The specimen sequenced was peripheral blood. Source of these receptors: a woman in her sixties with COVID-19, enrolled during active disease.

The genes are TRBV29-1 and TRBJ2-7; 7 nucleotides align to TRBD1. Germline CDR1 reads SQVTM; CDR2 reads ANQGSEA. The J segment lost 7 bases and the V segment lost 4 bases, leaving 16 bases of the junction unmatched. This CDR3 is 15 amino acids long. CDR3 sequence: CSVGPEDRISGEQYF. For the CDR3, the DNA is TGCAGCGTTGGGCCCGAGGACAGGATCTCGGGAGAGCAGTACTTC.

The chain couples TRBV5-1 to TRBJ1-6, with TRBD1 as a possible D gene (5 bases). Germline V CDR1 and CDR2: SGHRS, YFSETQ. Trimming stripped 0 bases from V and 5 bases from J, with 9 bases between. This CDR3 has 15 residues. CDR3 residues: CASSLVVQDNSPLHF. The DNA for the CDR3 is TGCGCCAGCAGCTTGGTCGTACAGGATAATTCACCCCTCCACTTT.

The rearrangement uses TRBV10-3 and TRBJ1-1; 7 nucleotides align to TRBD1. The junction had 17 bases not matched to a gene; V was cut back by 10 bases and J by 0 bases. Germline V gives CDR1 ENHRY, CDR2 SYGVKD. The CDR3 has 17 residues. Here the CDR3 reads CATRDSKSLALNTEAFF. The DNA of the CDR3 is TGTGCCACCCGGGACAGCAAGTCCCTTGCTCTGAACACTGAAGCTTTCTTT.

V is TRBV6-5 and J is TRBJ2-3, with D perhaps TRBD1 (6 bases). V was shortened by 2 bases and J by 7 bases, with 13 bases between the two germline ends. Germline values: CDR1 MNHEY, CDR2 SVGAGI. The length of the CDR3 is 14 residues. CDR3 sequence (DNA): TGTGCCAGCAGTTACGGGGACACTCTAAATACGCAGTATTTT. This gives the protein CASSYGDTLNTQYF.

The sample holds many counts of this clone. The CDR3 DNA reads as TGTGCCAGCTCCGTGGGCAGGGCCGCTTCACCCCTCCACTTT. Protein: CASSVGRAASPLHF. V is TRBV18 and J is TRBJ1-6, with a possible D match to TRBD1 (5 bases). Germline assignment: CDR1 KGHSH and CDR2 LQKENI. Trimming pared 6 bases from V and 9 bases from J, leaving 15 bases between. This CDR3 is built from 14 residues.

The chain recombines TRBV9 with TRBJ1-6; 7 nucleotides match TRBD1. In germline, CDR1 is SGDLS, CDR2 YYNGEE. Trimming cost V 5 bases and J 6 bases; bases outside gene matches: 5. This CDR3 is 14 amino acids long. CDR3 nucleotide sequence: TGTGCCAGCAGAGGGACAGAGGTTAATTCACCCCTCCACTTT. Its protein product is CASRGTEVNSPLHF. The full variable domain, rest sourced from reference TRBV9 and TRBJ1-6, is DSGVTQTPKHLITATGQRVTLRCSPRSGDLSVYWYQQSLDQGLQFLIQYYNGEERAKGNILERFSAQQFPDLHSELNLSSLELGDSALYFCASRGTEVNSPLHFGNGTRLTVT.

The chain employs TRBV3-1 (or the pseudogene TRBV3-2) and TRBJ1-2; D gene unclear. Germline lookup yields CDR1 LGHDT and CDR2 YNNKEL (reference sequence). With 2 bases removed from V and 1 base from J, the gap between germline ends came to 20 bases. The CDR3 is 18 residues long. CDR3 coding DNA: TGTGCCAGCAGCCAAATAGGACCGACTAGGTTTTTTAACTATGGCTACACCTTC. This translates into CASSQIGPTRFFNYGYTF.

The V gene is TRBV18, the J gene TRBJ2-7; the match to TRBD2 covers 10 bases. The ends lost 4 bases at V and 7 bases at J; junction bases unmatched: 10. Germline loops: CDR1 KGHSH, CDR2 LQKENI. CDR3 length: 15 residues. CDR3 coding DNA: TGTGCCAGCTCACTTGGGCCGGGACTAGCGCTGGAGCAGTACTTC. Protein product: CASSLGPGLALEQYF.

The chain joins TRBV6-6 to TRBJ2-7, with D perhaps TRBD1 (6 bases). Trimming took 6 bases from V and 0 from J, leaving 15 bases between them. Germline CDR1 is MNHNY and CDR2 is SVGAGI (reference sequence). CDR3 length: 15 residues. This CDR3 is CASRPGTLNSYEQYF. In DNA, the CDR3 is TGTGCCAGCAGGCCCGGGACATTGAACTCCTACGAGCAGTACTTC.

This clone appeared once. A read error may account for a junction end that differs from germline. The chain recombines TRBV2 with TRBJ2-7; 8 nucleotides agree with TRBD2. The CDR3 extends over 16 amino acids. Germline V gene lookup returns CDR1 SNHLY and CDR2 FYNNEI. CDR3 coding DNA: TGTGCCAGCAGTCCCCACCCGGGACTAGTCTCCTCCGAGCAGTACTTC. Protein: CASSPHPGLVSSEQYF. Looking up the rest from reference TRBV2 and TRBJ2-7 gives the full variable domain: EPEVTQTPSHQVTQMGQEVILRCVPISNHLYFYWYRQILGQKVEFLVSFYNNEISEKSEIFDDQFSVERPDGSNFTLKIRSTKLEDSAMYFCASSPHPGLVSSEQYFGPGTRLTVT.

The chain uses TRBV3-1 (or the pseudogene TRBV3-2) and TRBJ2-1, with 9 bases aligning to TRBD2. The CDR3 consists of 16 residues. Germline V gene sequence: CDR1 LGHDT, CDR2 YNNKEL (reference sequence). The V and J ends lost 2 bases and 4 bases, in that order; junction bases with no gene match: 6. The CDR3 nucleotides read TGTGCCAGCAGCCAACAGACTAGCGGTTATTACAATGAGCAGTTCTTC. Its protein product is CASSQQTSGYYNEQFF.

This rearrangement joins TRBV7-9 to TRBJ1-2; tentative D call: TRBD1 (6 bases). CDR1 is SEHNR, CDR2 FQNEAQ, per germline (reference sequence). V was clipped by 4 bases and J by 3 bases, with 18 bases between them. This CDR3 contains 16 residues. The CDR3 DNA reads TGTGCCAGCAGCTCGTCATACAGGGTCAGGGACTATGGCTACACCTTC. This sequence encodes CASSSSYRVRDYGYTF.

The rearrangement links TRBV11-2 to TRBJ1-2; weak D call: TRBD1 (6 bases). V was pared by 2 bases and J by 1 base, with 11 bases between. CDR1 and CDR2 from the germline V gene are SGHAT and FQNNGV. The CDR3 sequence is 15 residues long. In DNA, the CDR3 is TGTGCCAGCAGCTTACAGGGGCCCCTTAACTATGGCTACACCTTC. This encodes CASSLQGPLNYGYTF.

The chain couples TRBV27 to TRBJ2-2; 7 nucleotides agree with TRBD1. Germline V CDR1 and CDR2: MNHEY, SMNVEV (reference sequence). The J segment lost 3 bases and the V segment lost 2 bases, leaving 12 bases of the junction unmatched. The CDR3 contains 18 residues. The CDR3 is CASSLGTESPGDTGELFF. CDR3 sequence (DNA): TGTGCCAGCAGTTTAGGGACAGAGTCCCCTGGTGACACCGGGGAGCTGTTTTTT.

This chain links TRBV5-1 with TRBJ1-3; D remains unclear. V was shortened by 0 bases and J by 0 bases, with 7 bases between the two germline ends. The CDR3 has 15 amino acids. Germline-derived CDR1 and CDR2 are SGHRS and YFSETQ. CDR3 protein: CASSLEFSSGNTIYF. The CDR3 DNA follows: TGCGCCAGCAGCTTGGAGTTCAGCTCTGGAAACACCATATATTTT.

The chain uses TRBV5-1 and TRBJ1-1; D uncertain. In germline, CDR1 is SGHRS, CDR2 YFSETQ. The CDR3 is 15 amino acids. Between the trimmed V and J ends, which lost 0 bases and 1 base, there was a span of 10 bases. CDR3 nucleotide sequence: TGCGCCAGCAGCTTGGGGAGCAAGTCGAACACTGAAGCTTTCTTT. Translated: CASSLGSKSNTEAFF.

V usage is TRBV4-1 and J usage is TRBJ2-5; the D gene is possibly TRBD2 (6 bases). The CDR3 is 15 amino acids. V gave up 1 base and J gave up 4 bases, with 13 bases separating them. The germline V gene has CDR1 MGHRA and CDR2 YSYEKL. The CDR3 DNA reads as TGCGCCAGCAGCCAAGGCCCGGGAGAGGTAGAGACCCAGTACTTC. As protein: CASSQGPGEVETQYF.

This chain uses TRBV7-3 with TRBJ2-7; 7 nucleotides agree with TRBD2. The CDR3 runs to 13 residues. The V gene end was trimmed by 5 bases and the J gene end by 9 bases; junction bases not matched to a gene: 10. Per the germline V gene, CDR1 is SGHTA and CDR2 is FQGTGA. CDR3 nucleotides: TGTGCCAGCAGCGGCGACCGAGCGGGGCGGCAGTACTTC. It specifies CASSGDRAGRQYF.

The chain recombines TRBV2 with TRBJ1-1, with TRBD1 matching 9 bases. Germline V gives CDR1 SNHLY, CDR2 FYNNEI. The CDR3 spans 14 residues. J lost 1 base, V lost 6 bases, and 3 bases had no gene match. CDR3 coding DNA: TGTGCCAGCAGGCAGGGACAGGGGAACACTGAAGCTTTCTTT. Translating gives CASRQGQGNTEAFF.